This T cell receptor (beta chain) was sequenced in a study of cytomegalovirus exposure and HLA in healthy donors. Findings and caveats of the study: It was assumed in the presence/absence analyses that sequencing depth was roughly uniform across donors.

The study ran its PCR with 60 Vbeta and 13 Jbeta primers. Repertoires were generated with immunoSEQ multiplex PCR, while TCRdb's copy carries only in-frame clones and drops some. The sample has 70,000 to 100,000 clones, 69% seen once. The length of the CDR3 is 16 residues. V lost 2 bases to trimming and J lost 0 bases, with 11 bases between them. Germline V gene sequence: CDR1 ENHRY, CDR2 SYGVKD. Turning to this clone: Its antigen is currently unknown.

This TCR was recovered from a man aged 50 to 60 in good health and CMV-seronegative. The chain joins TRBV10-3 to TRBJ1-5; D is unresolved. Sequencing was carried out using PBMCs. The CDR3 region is CAISEQERNSNQPQHF. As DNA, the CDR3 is TGTGCCATCAGTGAGCAGGAAAGGAATAGCAATCAGCCCCAGCATTTT.